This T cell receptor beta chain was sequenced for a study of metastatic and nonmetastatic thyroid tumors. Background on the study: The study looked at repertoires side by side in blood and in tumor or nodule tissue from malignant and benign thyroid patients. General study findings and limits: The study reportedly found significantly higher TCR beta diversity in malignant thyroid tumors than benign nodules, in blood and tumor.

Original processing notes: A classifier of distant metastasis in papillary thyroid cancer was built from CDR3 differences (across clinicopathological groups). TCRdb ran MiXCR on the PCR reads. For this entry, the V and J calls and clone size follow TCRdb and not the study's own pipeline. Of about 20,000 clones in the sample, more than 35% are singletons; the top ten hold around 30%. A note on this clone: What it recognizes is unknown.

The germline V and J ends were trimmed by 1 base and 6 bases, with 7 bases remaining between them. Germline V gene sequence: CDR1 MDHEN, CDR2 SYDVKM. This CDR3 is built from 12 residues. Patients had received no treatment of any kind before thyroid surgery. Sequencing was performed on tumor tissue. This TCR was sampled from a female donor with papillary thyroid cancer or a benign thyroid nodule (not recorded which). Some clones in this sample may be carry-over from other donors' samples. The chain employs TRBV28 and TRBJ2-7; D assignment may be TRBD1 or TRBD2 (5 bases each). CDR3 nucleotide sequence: TGTGCCAGCAGTTTATCTGGGGGCGAGCAGTACTTC. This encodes CASSLSGGEQYF.